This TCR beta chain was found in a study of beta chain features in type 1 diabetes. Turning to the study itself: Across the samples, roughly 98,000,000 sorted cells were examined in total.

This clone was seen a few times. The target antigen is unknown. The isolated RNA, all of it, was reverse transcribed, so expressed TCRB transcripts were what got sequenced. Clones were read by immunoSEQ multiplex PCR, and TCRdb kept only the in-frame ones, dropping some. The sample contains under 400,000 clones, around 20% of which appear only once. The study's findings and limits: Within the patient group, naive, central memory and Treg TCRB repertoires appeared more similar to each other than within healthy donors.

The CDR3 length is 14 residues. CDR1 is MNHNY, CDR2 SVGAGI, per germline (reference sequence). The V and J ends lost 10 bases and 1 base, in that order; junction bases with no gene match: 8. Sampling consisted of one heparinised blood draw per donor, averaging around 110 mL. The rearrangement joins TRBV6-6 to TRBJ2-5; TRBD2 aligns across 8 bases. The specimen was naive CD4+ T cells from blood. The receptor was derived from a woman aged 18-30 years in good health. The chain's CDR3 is CATKSGGGQETQYF. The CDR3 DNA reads TGTGCCACCAAGTCGGGGGGGGGCCAAGAGACCCAGTACTTC.